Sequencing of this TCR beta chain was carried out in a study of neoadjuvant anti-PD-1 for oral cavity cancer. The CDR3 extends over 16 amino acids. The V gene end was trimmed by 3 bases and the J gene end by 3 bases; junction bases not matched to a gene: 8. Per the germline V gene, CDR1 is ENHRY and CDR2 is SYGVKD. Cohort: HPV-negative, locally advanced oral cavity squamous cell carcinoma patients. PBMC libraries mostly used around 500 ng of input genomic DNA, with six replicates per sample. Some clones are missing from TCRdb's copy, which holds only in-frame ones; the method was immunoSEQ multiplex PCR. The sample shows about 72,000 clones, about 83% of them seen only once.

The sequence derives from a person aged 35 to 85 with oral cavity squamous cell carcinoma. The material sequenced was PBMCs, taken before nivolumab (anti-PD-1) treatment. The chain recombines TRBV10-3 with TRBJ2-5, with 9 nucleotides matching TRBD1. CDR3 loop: CAISDGTGNFEETQYF. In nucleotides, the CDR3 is TGTGCCATCAGTGATGGGACAGGGAACTTCGAAGAGACCCAGTACTTC.